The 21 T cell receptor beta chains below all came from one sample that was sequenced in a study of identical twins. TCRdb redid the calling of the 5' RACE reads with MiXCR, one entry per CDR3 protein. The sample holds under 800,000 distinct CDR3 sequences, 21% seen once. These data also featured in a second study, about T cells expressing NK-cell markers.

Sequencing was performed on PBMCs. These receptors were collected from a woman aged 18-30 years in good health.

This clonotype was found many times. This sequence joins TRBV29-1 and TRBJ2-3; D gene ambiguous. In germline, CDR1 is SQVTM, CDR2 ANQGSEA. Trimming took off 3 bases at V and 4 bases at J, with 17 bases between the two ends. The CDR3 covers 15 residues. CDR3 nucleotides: TGCAGCGTTGAGAGAGCGAAAGTTCGGGCAGATACGCAGTATTTT. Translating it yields CSVERAKVRADTQYF.

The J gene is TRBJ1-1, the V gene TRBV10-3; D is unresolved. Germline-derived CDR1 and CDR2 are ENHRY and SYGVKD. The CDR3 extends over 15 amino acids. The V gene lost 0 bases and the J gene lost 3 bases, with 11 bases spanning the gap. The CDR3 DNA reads TGTGCCATCAGTGAGTCCCCAGTGAGAGACACTGAAGCTTTCTTT. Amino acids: CAISESPVRDTEAFF.

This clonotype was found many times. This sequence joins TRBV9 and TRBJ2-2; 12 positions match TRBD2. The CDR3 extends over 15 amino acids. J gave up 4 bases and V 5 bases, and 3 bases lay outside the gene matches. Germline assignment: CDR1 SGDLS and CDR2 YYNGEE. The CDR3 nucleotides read TGTGCCAGCAGACCGGGACTAGCGGGCACCGGGGAGCTGTTTTTT. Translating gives CASRPGLAGTGELFF.

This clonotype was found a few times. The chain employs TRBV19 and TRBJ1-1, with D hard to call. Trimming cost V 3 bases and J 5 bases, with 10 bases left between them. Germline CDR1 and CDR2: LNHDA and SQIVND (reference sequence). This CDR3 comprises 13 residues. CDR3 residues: CASSMFSSTEAFF. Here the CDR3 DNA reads TGTGCCAGTAGTATGTTCTCGTCGACTGAAGCTTTCTTT.

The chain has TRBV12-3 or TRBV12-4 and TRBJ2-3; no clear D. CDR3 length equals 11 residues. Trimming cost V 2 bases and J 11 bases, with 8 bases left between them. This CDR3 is CASSLMQVQYF. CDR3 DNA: TGTGCCAGCAGTTTAATGCAAGTGCAGTATTTT.

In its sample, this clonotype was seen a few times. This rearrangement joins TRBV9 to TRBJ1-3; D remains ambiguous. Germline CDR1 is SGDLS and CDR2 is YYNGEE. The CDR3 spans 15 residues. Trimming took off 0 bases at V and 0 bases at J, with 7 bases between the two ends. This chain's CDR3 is CASSVGGSSGNTIYF. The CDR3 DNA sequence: TGTGCCAGCAGCGTAGGCGGTAGCTCTGGAAACACCATATATTTT.

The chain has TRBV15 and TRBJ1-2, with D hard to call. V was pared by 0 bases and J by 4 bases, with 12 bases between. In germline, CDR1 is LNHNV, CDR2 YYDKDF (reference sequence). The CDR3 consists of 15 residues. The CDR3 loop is CATSRDLAVRYGYTF. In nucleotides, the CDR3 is TGTGCCACCAGCAGAGATCTCGCAGTGCGCTATGGCTACACCTTC.

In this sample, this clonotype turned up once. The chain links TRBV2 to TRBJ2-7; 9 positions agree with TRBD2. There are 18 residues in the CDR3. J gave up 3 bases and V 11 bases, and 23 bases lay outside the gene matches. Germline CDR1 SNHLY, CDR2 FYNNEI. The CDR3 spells CAFSGQTRRIAGVYEQYF. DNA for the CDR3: TGTGCCTTCAGTGGCCAGACCAGGAGGATAGCGGGGGTCTACGAGCAGTACTTC.

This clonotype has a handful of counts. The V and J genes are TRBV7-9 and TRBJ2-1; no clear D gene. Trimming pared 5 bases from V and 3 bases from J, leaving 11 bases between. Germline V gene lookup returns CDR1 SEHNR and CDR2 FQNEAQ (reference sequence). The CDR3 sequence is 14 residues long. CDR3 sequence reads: CASSIVTNYNEQFF. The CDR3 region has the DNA TGTGCCAGCAGCATAGTGACAAACTACAATGAGCAGTTCTTC.

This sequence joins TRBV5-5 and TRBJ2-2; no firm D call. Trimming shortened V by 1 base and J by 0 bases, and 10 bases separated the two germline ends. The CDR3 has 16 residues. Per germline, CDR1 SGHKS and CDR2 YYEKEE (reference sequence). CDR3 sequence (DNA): TGTGCCAGCAGCTTGAATCCAGCATCGAACACCGGGGAGCTGTTTTTT. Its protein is CASSLNPASNTGELFF.

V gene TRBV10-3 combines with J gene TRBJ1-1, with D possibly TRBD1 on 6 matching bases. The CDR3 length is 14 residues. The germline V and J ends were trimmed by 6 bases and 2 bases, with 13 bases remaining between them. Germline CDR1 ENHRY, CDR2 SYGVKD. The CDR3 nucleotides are TGTGCCATCAGAGACTCAGGGGTTAACACTGAAGCTTTCTTT. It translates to CAIRDSGVNTEAFF.

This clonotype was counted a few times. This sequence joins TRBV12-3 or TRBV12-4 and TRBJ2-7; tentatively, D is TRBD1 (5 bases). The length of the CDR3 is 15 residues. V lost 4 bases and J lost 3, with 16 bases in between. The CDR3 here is CASSSPPKGHYEQYF. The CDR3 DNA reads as TGTGCCAGCAGTTCCCCTCCTAAGGGGCACTACGAGCAGTACTTC.

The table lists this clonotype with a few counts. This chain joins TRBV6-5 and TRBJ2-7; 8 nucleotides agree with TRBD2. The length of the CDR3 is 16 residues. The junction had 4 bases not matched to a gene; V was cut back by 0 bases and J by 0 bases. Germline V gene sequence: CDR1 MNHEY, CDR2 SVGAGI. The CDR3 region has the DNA TGTGCCAGCAGTTACTCGAAAGCGGGAGACTCCTACGAGCAGTACTTC. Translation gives CASSYSKAGDSYEQYF.

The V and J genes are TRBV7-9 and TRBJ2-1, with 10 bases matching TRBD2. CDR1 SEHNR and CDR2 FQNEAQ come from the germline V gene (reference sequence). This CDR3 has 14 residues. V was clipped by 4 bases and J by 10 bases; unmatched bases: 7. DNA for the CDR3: TGTGCCAGCAGCTCTCTAGCGGGAGTAGAGGAGCAGTTCTTC. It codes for CASSSLAGVEEQFF.

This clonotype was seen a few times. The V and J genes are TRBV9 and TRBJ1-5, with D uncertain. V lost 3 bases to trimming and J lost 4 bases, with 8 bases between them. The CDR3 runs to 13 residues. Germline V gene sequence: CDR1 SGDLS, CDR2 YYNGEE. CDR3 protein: CASSDGRNQPQHF. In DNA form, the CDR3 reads TGTGCCAGCAGCGACGGACGGAATCAGCCCCAGCATTTT.

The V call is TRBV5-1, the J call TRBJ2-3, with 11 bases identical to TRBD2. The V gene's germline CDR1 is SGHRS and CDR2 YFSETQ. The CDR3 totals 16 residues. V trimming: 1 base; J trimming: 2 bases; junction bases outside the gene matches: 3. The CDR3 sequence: CASSLSSGGITDTQYF. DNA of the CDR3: TGCGCCAGCAGCTTGTCTAGCGGGGGGATCACAGATACGCAGTATTTT.

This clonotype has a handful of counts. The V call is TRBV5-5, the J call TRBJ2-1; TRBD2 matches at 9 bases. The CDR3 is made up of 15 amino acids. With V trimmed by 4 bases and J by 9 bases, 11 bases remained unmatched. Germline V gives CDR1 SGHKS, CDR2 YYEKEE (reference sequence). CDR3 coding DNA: TGTGCCAGCAGCCCCCGGGCGGGAGGGCCAAGTGAGCAGTTCTTC. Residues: CASSPRAGGPSEQFF.

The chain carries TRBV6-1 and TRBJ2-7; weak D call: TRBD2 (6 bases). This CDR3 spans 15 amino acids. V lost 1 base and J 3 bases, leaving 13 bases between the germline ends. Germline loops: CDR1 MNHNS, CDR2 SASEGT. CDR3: CASSEGDGRFYEQYF. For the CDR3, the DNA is TGTGCCAGCAGTGAAGGAGACGGGAGATTCTACGAGCAGTACTTC.

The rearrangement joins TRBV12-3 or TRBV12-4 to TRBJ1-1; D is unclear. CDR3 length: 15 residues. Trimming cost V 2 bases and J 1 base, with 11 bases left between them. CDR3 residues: CASSLKSAGNTEAFF. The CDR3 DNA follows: TGTGCCAGCAGTTTAAAATCAGCGGGGAACACTGAAGCTTTCTTT.

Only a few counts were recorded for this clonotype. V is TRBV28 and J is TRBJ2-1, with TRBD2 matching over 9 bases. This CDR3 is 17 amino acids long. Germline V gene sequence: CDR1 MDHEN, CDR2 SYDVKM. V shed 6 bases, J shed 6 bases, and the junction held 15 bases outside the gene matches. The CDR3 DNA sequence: TGTGCCAGCAGCCCTCCCGCGCGGGGGGGCATGCGCAATGAGCAGTTCTTC. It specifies CASSPPARGGMRNEQFF.

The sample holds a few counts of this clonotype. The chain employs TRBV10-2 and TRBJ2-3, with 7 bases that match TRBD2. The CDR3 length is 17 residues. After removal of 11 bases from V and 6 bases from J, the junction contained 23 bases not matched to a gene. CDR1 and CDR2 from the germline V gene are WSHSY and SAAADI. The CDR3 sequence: CAGPSGDGGRACDTQYF. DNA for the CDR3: TGCGCCGGCCCCTCGGGAGATGGGGGGAGGGCCTGTGATACGCAGTATTTT.